Presented here are 5 T cell receptor beta chains from one specimen sequenced in a study of identical twins' blood T cells. Via MiXCR, TCRdb re-called the 5' RACE reads, giving one row per CDR3 protein. The table shows around 380,000 distinct CDR3 sequences, with about 28% occurring only once. Input material: PBMCs. The receptors here all came from a woman aged 18-49 years in good health.

This sequence joins TRBV7-9 and TRBJ1-1; D remains ambiguous. CDR1 is SEHNR and CDR2 is FQNEAQ in the germline V gene (reference sequence). The CDR3 has 13 residues. The germline V and J ends were trimmed by 6 bases and 5 bases, with 13 bases remaining between them. CDR3 loop: CASRLQGLTEAFF. The DNA for the CDR3 is TGTGCCAGCAGACTACAAGGGTTGACTGAAGCTTTCTTT.

This clonotype was found a few times. This sequence joins TRBV11-3 and TRBJ2-1; TRBD2 matches at 12 bases. Unmatched junction bases numbered 4, after V lost 2 bases and J lost 8 bases. This CDR3 contains 15 residues. Germline CDR1 and CDR2: SGHNT and YENEEA. This CDR3 reads CASSLSSGGAYEQFF. DNA of the CDR3: TGTGCCAGCAGCTTATCTAGCGGGGGGGCCTATGAGCAGTTCTTC.

The rearrangement joins TRBV28 to TRBJ2-1; D remains unclear. The CDR3 contains 13 residues. The germline V gene has CDR1 MDHEN and CDR2 SYDVKM. The V gene lost 6 bases and the J gene lost 1 base, with 7 bases spanning the gap. CDR3 sequence (DNA): TGTGCCAGCAGGGTTCGTTCCTACAATGAGCAGTTCTTC. It encodes CASRVRSYNEQFF. The whole variable domain, remainder taken from reference TRBV28 and TRBJ2-1, is DVKVTQSSRYLVKRTGEKVFLECVQDMDHENMFWYRQDPGLGLRLIYFSYDVKMKEKGDIPEGYSVSREKKERFSLILESASTNQTSMYLCASRVRSYNEQFFGPGTRLTVL.

The V call is TRBV10-2, the J call TRBJ2-1, with 7 bases that match TRBD2. Germline values: CDR1 WSHSY, CDR2 SAAADI. With 6 bases clipped from V and 6 bases from J, the junction kept 8 bases outside the gene matches. The CDR3 is 14 residues long. CDR3 DNA: TGCGCCAGCAGGAGGACTAGTTATCCCAATGAGCAGTTCTTC. Protein product: CASRRTSYPNEQFF.

The V call is TRBV5-1, the J call TRBJ1-1; D remains unclear. CDR1 is SGHRS, CDR2 YFSETQ, per germline. This CDR3 is built from 15 residues. V lost 7 bases and J lost 1, with 17 bases in between. The CDR3 loop is CASGLSRGPNTEAFF. The CDR3 region has the DNA TGCGCCAGCGGCCTAAGTCGCGGTCCGAACACTGAAGCTTTCTTT.